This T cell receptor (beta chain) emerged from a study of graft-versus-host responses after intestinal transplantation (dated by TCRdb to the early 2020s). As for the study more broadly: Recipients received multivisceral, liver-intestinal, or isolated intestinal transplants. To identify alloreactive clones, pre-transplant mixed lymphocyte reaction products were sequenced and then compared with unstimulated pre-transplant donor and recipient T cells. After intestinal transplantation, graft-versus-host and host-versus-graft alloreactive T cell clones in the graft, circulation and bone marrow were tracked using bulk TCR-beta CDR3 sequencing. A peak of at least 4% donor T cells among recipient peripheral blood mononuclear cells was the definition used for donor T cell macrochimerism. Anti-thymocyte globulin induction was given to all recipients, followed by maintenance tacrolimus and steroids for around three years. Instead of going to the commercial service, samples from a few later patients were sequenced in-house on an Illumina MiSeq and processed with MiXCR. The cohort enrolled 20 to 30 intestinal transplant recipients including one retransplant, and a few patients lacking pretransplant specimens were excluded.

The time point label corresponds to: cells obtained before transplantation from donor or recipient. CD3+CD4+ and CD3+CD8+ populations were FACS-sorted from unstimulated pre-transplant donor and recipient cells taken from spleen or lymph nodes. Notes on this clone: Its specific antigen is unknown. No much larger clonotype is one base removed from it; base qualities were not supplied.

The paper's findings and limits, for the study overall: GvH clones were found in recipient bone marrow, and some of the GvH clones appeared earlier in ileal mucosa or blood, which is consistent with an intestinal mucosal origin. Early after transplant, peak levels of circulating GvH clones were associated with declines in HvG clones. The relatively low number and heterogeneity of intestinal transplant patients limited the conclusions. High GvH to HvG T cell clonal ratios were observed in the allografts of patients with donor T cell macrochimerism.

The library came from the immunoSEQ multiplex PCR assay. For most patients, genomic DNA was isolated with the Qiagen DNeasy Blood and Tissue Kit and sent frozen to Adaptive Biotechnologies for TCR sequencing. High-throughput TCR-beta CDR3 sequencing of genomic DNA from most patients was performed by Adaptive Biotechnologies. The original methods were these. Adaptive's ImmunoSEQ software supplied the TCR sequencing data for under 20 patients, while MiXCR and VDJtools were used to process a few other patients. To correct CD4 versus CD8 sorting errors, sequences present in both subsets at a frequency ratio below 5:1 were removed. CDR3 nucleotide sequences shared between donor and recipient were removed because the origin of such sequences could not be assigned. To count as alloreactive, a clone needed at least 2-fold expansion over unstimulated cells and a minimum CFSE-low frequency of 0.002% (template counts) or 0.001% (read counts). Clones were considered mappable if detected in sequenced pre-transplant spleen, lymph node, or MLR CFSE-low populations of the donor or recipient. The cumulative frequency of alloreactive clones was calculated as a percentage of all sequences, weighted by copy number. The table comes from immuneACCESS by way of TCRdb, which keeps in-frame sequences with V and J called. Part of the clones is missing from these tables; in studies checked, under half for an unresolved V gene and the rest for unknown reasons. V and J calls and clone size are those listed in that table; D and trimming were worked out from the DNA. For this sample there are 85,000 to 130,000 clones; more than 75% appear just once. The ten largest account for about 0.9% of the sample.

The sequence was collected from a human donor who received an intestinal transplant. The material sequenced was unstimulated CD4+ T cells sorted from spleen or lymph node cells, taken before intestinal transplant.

The DNA sequence reads TGTGCCAGCCGGCGGGGGGGCCCAGATACGCAGTATTTT. This is translated as CASRRGGPDTQYF. Recombination connected TRBV2 to TRBJ2-3; 9 bases in the middle match TRBD2. V lost 8 bases and J lost 4 bases, and the count of bases not matched to a germline gene is 4. The CDR3 goes from the cysteine to the phenylalanine over 13 residues. Only the CDR3 DNA is retained, 39 bases long and in frame from the first base. According to the germline V gene, CDR1 reads SNHLY and CDR2 reads FYNNEI.